This TCR beta chain was recorded in a study of blood T cell repertoires in COVID-19. Whole-study context: Donors in the United States, Italy and Spain gave samples during acute or convalescent COVID-19. PBMCs, B-cell-depleted T cells, or T cells provided the cDNA or gDNA that made up the material.

Here immunoSEQ multiplex PCR was the method, and the copy in TCRdb shows in-frame clones only, minus some. This repertoire shows 95,000 to 150,000 clones, 90% found once; its top ten account for 3.5% to 4.5%. CDR3 length: 19 amino acids. Trimming removed 6 bases from V and 4 bases from J, with 29 bases in between. Sequencing used peripheral blood. The rearrangement joins TRBV5-3 to TRBJ2-1; D is possibly TRBD1 (5 bases). TRBV5-3 is flagged as an ORF with uncertain function. The clonotype was recovered from a woman in her sixties or seventies with COVID-19, enrolled during active disease. This CDR3 is CARTEVGCTGLQDYNEQFF. CDR3 bases: TGTGCCAGAACAGAAGTGGGTTGTACAGGATTACAAGATTACAATGAGCAGTTCTTC.